This T cell receptor (beta chain) was identified during a study of spatial heterogeneity in lung cancer. Study background: Strong correlation was found between tumor-region TCR transcript counts and a T cell module score from matched bulk RNA-seq. In the raw reads, each unique TCR and UMI combination was present more than ten times on average.

In the case of this clonotype: Its antigen is currently unknown.

Germline lookup yields CDR1 SEHNR and CDR2 FQNEAQ (reference sequence). This CDR3 is built from 14 residues. V lost 7 bases and J lost 8; bases outside the gene matches: 8. TCRdb reprocessed the 5' RACE reads with MiXCR, giving one entry per CDR3 protein. The sample records some 3,200 distinct CDR3 sequences, 5% to 6% being singletons. Whole-study findings and limits: Mutation tallies in tumors tracked expanded intratumoral alpha and beta TCR counts.

The time point here: sample taken at primary tumor resection. Extraction of whole RNA from tumor, nontumor lung or frozen PBMC preceded unsorted sequencing. Sequences were derived from lung tumor tissue, sampled at surgery. This TCR came from a female donor with early-stage non-small cell lung cancer. The rearrangement uses TRBV7-9 and TRBJ2-1; 10 bases are a match to TRBD1. CDR3: CASTPGTGVDEQFF. DNA of the CDR3: TGTGCCAGCACCCCCGGGACAGGGGTCGATGAGCAGTTCTTC.